This TCR beta chain was retrieved from a study of blood T cell repertoires in COVID-19. The overall study: Specimens from acute and convalescent COVID-19 originated in the United States, Italy and Spain. Sources were T cells, B-cell-depleted T cells, or PBMCs; the material itself was cDNA or gDNA.

In the source study's methods: Reference gene primer amplification gave nucleated cell count estimates. Here immunoSEQ multiplex PCR was the method, and the copy in TCRdb shows in-frame clones only, minus some. That table supplies the V and J calls and clone size; D and trimming were determined from the DNA. The sample contains about 180,000 clones, 85% to 90% of which appear only once. V dropped 3 bases and J dropped 1 base, with 7 bases sitting between them. The CDR3 is 15 amino acids. Germline V CDR1 and CDR2: KGHSH, LQKENI. The chain uses TRBV18 and TRBJ2-6, with D hard to call. The TCR originated in a man aged 70 or older with active or convalescent COVID-19. Sequencing was performed on peripheral blood. CDR3 in amino acids: CASSPIESGANVLTF. CDR3 DNA sequence: TGTGCCAGCTCACCGATCGAGTCTGGGGCCAACGTCCTGACTTTC.